A selection of T cell receptor beta chains follows, all from one sample in a study of a mutant IDH1 vaccine in newly diagnosed glioma. Their recognized antigens are unknown. The table came from immunoSEQ multiplex PCR; TCRdb's copy has only in-frame clones and leaves some out. The repertoire holds tens of thousands of clones, with 70% to 90% as singletons. Material: PBMCs, obtained from a glioma patient whose treatment included an IDH1 peptide vaccine. The receptors stem from a man aged 35 to 55 with glioma. The CDR3 runs from the conserved cysteine through the conserved F or W. Fields, in order: J gene, V gene, D gene, clone size, CDR3 DNA, CDR3 protein. D genes are given only for firm matches. The size of a clone is reported for some rows only, either as once, few or many, or as a class for expanded clones.

J: TRBJ1-3; V: TRBV4-1; D: NA; size: NA; DNA: TGCGCCAGCAGCCAAAACACGTACTCTGGAAACACCATATATTTT; CDR3: CASSQNTYSGNTIYF
J: TRBJ1-2; V: TRBV5-6; D: NA; size: NA; DNA: TGTGCCAGCAGGTCGATTTCTCTTTATGGCTACACCTTC; CDR3: CASRSISLYGYTF
J: TRBJ2-1; V: TRBV19; D: TRBD1; size: once; DNA: TGTGCCACGTTCAGGGGGCGGGACAATGAGCAGTTCTTC; CDR3: CATFRGRDNEQFF
J: TRBJ1-2; V: TRBV18; D: TRBD1; size: NA; DNA: TGTGCCAGCTCACCCCCAAACGGAGGGACAGGTGATAACTATGGCTACACCTTC; CDR3: CASSPPNGGTGDNYGYTF
J: TRBJ2-7; V: TRBV7-3; D: NA; size: NA; DNA: TGTGCCAGCAGCTTAGGGACCTTTGGATACGAGCAGTACTTC; CDR3: CASSLGTFGYEQYF
J: TRBJ2-7; V: TRBV7-3; D: NA; size: NA; DNA: TGTGCCAGCAGCCCTGACTATTCGTCCTACGAGCAGTACTTC; CDR3: CASSPDYSSYEQYF
J: TRBJ1-2; V: TRBV4-3; D: NA; size: NA; DNA: TGCGCCAGCAGCCTTACAGGGACTAACTATGGCTACACCTTC; CDR3: CASSLTGTNYGYTF
J: TRBJ2-3; V: TRBV7-2; D: NA; size: NA; DNA: TGTGCCAGCAGCACAAGGCAGAGCACAGATACGCAGTATTTT; CDR3: CASSTRQSTDTQYF
J: TRBJ2-7; V: TRBV6-5; D: NA; size: NA; DNA: TGTGCCAGCTGGGGCCCCTCCTACGAGCAGTACTTC; CDR3: CASWGPSYEQYF
J: TRBJ2-1; V: TRBV5-8; D: NA; size: NA; DNA: TGTGCCAGCAGCTTGGGCAGGAAAAACTTCAATGAGCAGTTCTTC; CDR3: CASSLGRKNFNEQFF
J: TRBJ1-5; V: TRBV21-1; D: NA; size: NA; DNA: TGTGCCAGCAGCAAAAGCGCAAGGCAAGGTCAGCCCCAGCATTTT; CDR3: CASSKSARQGQPQHF
J: TRBJ1-5; V: TRBV5-1; D: NA; size: once; DNA: TGCGCCAGCAGCTTGGAGGGGGTTGGCAATCAGCCCCAGCATTTT; CDR3: CASSLEGVGNQPQHF
J: TRBJ2-5; V: TRBV5-1; D: TRBD1; size: few; DNA: TGCGCCAGCAGGAAAGGACAGGGGGGCGGAGAGACCCAGTACTTC; CDR3: CASRKGQGGGETQYF
J: TRBJ2-6; V: TRBV6-6; D: TRBD1; size: once; DNA: TGTGCCAGCAGCCTGGGACAGTCTGGGGCCAACGTCCTGACTTTC; CDR3: CASSLGQSGANVLTF
J: TRBJ2-3; V: TRBV7-2; D: NA; size: once; DNA: TGTGCCAGCAGCCGGACATTACCCACAGATACGCAGTATTTT; CDR3: CASSRTLPTDTQYF
J: TRBJ2-2; V: TRBV6-4; D: NA; size: NA; DNA: TGTGCCAGCAGTGACTCGGCAGGGCAGAACACCGGGGAGCTGTTTTTT; CDR3: CASSDSAGQNTGELFF
J: TRBJ2-6; V: TRBV7-3; D: NA; size: NA; DNA: TGTGCCAGCAGCTTCATCCCCCTACAGGGAGCTGGGGCCAACGTCCTGACTTTC; CDR3: CASSFIPLQGAGANVLTF
J: TRBJ2-1; V: TRBV9; D: NA; size: NA; DNA: TGTGCCAGCAGCACCATCCCATTAGCGGCCGAGCGACCTTACAATGAGCAGTTCTTC; CDR3: CASSTIPLAAERPYNEQFF
J: TRBJ2-7; V: TRBV6-5; D: NA; size: NA; DNA: TGTGCCAGCTCAAAACCGGGACCCGCGGGCGAGCAGTACTTC; CDR3: CASSKPGPAGEQYF
J: TRBJ2-7; V: TRBV15; D: TRBD1; size: NA; DNA: TGTGCCACCAGCAGAGGAGGGACAGGGAAGGGCGAGCAGTACTTC; CDR3: CATSRGGTGKGEQYF
J: TRBJ1-5; V: TRBV4-2; D: NA; size: NA; DNA: TGTGCCAGCAGCCAAGATCAAGATAGCAATCAGCCCCAGCATTTT; CDR3: CASSQDQDSNQPQHF
J: TRBJ2-1; V: TRBV18; D: TRBD1; size: once; DNA: TGTGCCAGCTCATCGAGACAGGGAGCCTACAATGAGCAGTTCTTC; CDR3: CASSSRQGAYNEQFF
J: TRBJ1-3; V: TRBV10-2; D: TRBD1; size: NA; DNA: TGCGCCAGCAGGGGGGACAGGGGGCGCGCTGAAAGAAACACCATATATTTT; CDR3: CASRGDRGRAERNTIYF
J: TRBJ2-5; V: TRBV27; D: TRBD2; size: NA; DNA: TGTGCCAGCAGTTTTCTGGGACTAGCGGGAGGCCAAGAGACCCAGTACTTC; CDR3: CASSFLGLAGGQETQYF
J: TRBJ2-7; V: TRBV7-2; D: TRBD2; size: NA; DNA: TGTGCCAGCAGCTTAAGTGCACTAGCGGGAGAGCAGTACTTC; CDR3: CASSLSALAGEQYF
J: TRBJ1-1; V: TRBV7-3; D: NA; size: NA; DNA: TGTGCCAGCAGGTACTCGCCTAACACTGAAGCTTTCTTT; CDR3: CASRYSPNTEAFF
J: TRBJ2-5; V: TRBV5-1; D: NA; size: NA; DNA: TGCGCCAGCAGCTTTGGGGGGCGTAGAGAGACCCAGTACTTC; CDR3: CASSFGGRRETQYF
J: TRBJ2-5; V: TRBV5-1; D: NA; size: few; DNA: TGCGCCAGCAGCTTGGTTGGGCCACAAGAGACCCAGTACTTC; CDR3: CASSLVGPQETQYF
J: TRBJ2-7; V: TRBV7-9; D: TRBD1; size: NA; DNA: TGTGCCAGCAGCACCGACAGGGGTGGAGAGCAGTACTTC; CDR3: CASSTDRGGEQYF
J: TRBJ2-5; V: TRBV5-1; D: NA; size: NA; DNA: TGCGCCAGCAGCTTGGGTGGGAGTTTGGAGACCCAGTACTTC; CDR3: CASSLGGSLETQYF
J: TRBJ2-1; V: TRBV7-3; D: NA; size: NA; DNA: TGTGCCAGCAGCCGCAGCGGAACACAGGCCGGTGAGCAGTTCTTC; CDR3: CASSRSGTQAGEQFF
J: TRBJ2-5; V: TRBV5-6; D: TRBD2; size: NA; DNA: TGTGCCAGCAGCCCGCCGGGCGGGAGATGGGAGACCCAGTACTTC; CDR3: CASSPPGGRWETQYF
J: TRBJ2-2; V: TRBV27; D: NA; size: NA; DNA: TGTGCCAGCAGTTGGTTGAAGGCTGGGGAGCTGTTTTTT; CDR3: CASSWLKAGELFF
J: TRBJ1-1; V: TRBV5-6; D: NA; size: NA; DNA: TGTGCCAGCAGCTTGGCGTATGGAACTGAAGCTTTCTTT; CDR3: CASSLAYGTEAFF
J: TRBJ2-5; V: TRBV7-2; D: TRBD2; size: once; DNA: TGTGCCAGCAGCCGCCTCCTAGCGGGAGTCGTACAAGAGACCCAGTACTTC; CDR3: CASSRLLAGVVQETQYF
J: TRBJ2-5; V: TRBV5-8; D: NA; size: NA; DNA: TGTGCCAGCTCATGGACCCAAGAGACCCAGTACTTC; CDR3: CASSWTQETQYF
J: TRBJ1-1; V: TRBV7-9; D: NA; size: NA; DNA: TGTGCCAGCAGCTTAGGGGGGGTTACTGAAGCTTTCTTT; CDR3: CASSLGGVTEAFF
J: TRBJ1-1; V: TRBV6-5; D: TRBD1; size: NA; DNA: TGTGCCAGCAGTTACACCAGCCGGGACAGTGAAGCTTTCTTT; CDR3: CASSYTSRDSEAFF
J: TRBJ2-7; V: TRBV2; D: NA; size: few; DNA: TGTGCCAGCAGTACTAGGAGCTCCTACGAGCAGTACTTC; CDR3: CASSTRSSYEQYF
J: TRBJ2-1; V: TRBV5-1; D: NA; size: NA; DNA: TGCGCCAGCAGCCCCCCGGGAACAGGCTCCTACAATGAGCAGTTCTTC; CDR3: CASSPPGTGSYNEQFF
J: TRBJ1-1; V: TRBV15; D: TRBD1; size: NA; DNA: TGTGCCACGTCCGGGACAGGGCGGACTGAAGCTTTCTTT; CDR3: CATSGTGRTEAFF
J: TRBJ2-1; V: TRBV5-1; D: TRBD2; size: few; DNA: TGCGCCAGCAGCCCGGGACTAGCGGCGGCCGAGCAGTTCTTC; CDR3: CASSPGLAAAEQFF
J: TRBJ1-4; V: TRBV19; D: NA; size: NA; DNA: TGTGCCAGTAGTACCGTACCAGGGTCACTGTTTTTT; CDR3: CASSTVPGSLFF
J: TRBJ2-7; V: TRBV9; D: NA; size: NA; DNA: TGTGCCAGCAGCGTAGTGGCGGACTCCTACGAGCAGTACTTC; CDR3: CASSVVADSYEQYF